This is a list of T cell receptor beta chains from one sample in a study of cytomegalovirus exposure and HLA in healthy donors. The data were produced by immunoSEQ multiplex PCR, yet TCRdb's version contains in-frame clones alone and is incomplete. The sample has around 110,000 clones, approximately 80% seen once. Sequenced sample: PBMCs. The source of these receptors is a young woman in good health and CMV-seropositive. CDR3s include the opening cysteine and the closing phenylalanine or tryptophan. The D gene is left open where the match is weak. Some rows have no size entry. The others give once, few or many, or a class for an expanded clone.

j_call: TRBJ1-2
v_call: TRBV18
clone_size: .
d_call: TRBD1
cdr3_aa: CASSFGTGGDYGYTF
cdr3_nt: TGTGCCAGCTCGTTCGGGACAGGGGGCGACTATGGCTACACCTTC

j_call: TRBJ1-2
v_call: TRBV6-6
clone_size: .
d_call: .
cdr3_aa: CASSLKSGSYGYTF
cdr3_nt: TGTGCCAGCAGCCTTAAGTCGGGTTCCTATGGCTACACCTTC

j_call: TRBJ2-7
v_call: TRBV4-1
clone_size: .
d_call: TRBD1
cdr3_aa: CASSQDDRGNEQYF
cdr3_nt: TGCGCCAGCAGCCAAGACGACAGGGGGAACGAGCAGTACTTC

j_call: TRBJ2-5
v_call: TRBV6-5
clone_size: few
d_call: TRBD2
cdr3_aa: CASSSLIAGAGETQYF
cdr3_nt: TGTGCCAGCAGTTCCTTAATAGCGGGAGCCGGGGAGACCCAGTACTTC

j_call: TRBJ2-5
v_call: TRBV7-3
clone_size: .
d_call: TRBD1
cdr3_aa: CASSPGTAQETQYF
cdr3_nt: TGTGCCAGCAGCCCCGGGACAGCACAAGAGACCCAGTACTTC

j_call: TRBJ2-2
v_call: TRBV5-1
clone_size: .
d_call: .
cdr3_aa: CASSLEQAASGELFF
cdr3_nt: TGCGCCAGCAGCTTGGAACAGGCGGCAAGCGGGGAGCTGTTTTTT

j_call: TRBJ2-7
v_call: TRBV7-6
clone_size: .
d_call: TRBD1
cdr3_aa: CASRQTGDEQYF
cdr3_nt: TGTGCCAGCAGGCAGACAGGGGACGAGCAGTACTTC

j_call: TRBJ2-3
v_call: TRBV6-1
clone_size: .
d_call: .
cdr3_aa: CASSEGRQGSDTQYF
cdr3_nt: TGTGCCAGCAGTGAAGGACGGCAGGGGTCAGATACGCAGTATTTT

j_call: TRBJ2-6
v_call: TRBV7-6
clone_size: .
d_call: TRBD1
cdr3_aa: CASSPRWGQVSGANVLTF
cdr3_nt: TGTGCCAGCAGCCCGAGATGGGGACAGGTCTCTGGGGCCAACGTCCTGACTTTC

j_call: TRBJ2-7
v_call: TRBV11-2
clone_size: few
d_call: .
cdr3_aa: CASSPLEISYEQYF
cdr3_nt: TGTGCCAGCAGCCCCCTGGAGATTTCCTACGAGCAGTACTTC

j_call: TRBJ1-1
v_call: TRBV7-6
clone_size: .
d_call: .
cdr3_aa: CASSGQLQGNRLEAFF
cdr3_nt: TGTGCCAGCAGCGGGCAATTGCAGGGTAACAGGCTTGAAGCTTTCTTT

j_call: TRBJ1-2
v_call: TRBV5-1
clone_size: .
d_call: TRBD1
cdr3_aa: CASSLDGQDVGYTF
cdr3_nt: TGCGCCAGCAGCTTGGATGGACAGGATGTGGGCTACACCTTC

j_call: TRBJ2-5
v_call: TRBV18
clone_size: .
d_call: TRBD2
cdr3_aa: CASSRAGVDETQYF
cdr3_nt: TGTGCCAGCTCACGAGCGGGAGTGGATGAGACCCAGTACTTC

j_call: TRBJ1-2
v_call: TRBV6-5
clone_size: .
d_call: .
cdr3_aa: CASSERGGIYGYTF
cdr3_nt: TGTGCCAGCAGTGAACGGGGGGGGATATATGGCTACACCTTC

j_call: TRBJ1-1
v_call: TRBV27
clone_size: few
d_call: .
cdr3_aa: CASSRRVTQITEAFF
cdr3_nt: TGTGCCAGCAGTCGCAGGGTTACTCAAATTACTGAAGCTTTCTTT

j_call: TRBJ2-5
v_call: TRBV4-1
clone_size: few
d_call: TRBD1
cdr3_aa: CASSQEQGYQETQYF
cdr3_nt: TGCGCCAGCAGCCAGGAACAGGGGTACCAAGAGACCCAGTACTTC

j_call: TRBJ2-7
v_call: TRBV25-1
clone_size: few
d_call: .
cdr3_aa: CASRPGSGKGLDEQYF
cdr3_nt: TGTGCCAGCAGACCCGGCTCGGGGAAGGGTTTGGACGAGCAGTACTTC

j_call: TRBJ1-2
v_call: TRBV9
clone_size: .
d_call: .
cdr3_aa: CASSVAAGNYGYTF
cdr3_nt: TGTGCCAGCAGCGTGGCTGCAGGGAACTATGGCTACACCTTC

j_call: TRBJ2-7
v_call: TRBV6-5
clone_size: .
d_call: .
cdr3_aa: CASRPTSTSYEQYF
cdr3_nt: TGTGCCAGCAGACCCACGAGCACTTCCTACGAGCAGTACTTC

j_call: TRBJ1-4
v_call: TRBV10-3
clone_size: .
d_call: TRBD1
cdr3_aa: CAIGTKGDREEKLFF
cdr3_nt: TGTGCCATCGGGACGAAAGGGGACAGGGAAGAAAAACTGTTTTTT

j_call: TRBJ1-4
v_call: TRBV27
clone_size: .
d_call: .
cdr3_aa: CASSPGGWEKLFF
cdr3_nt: TGTGCCAGCAGTCCCGGGGGGTGGGAAAAACTGTTTTTT

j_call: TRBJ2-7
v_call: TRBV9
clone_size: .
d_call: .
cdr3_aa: CASARGGLSYEQYF
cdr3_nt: TGTGCCAGCGCAAGGGGGGGCCTCTCCTACGAGCAGTACTTC

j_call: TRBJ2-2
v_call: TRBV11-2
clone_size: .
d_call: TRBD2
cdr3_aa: CASSSGGRTGELFF
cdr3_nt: TGTGCCAGCAGCTCGGGAGGGCGAACCGGGGAGCTGTTTTTT

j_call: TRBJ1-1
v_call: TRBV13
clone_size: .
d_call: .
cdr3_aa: CASSPRGEDTEAFF
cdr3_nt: TGTGCCAGCAGCCCCCGAGGGGAGGACACTGAAGCTTTCTTT

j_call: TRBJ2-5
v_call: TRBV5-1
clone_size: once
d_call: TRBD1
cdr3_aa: CASSPGTGVETQYF
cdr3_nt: TGCGCCAGCAGCCCGGGGACAGGGGTGGAGACCCAGTACTTC

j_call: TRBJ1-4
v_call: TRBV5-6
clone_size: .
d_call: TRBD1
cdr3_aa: CASSSTGTGEEEKLFF
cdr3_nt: TGTGCCAGCAGCTCTACCGGGACAGGGGAAGAAGAAAAACTGTTTTTT

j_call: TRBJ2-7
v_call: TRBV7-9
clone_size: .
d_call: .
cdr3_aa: CAWGHFSSYEQYF
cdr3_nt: TGTGCGTGGGGGCATTTTAGCTCCTACGAGCAGTACTTC

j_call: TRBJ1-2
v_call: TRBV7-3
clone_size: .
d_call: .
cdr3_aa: CASSSTGTGYTF
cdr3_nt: TGTGCCAGCAGCTCTACAGGGACTGGCTACACCTTC

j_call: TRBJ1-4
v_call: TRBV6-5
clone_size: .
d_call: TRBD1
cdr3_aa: CATGGAGGNEKLFF
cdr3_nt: TGTGCCACCGGGGGGGCAGGGGGTAATGAAAAACTGTTTTTT

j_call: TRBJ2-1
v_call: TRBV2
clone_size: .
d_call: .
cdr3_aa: CASALLNEQFF
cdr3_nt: TGTGCCAGCGCTTTACTCAATGAGCAGTTCTTC

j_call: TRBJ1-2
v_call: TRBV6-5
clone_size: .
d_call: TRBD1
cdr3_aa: CASSYSGTVYGYTF
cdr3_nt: TGTGCCAGCAGTTACTCTGGGACAGTATATGGCTACACCTTC

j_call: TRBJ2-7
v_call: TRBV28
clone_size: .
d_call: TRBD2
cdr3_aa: CASTLAGVTYEQYF
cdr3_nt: TGTGCCAGCACCCTCGCGGGGGTCACCTACGAGCAGTACTTC

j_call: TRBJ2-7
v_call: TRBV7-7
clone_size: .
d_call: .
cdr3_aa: CASSLGRRDEQYF
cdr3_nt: TGTGCTAGCAGCTTAGGGCGGCGGGACGAGCAGTACTTC

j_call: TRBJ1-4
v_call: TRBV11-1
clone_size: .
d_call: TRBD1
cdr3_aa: CASSLTGNEKLFF
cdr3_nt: TGTGCCAGCAGCTTGACAGGGAATGAAAAACTGTTTTTT

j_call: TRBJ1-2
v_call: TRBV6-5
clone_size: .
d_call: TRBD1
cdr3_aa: CASSSRQGTYGYTF
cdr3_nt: TGTGCCAGCAGCTCTCGACAGGGAACCTATGGCTACACCTTC

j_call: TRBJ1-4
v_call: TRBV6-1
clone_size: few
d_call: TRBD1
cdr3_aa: CASSGRTGGNYEKLFF
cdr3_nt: TGTGCCAGCAGTGGACGGACAGGGGGGAATTATGAAAAACTGTTTTTT

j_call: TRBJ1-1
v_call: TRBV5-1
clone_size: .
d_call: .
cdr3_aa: CASSLVRATEAFF
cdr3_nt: TGCGCCAGCAGCTTGGTGAGGGCCACTGAAGCTTTCTTT

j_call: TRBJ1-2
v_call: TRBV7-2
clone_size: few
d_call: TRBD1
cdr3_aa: CASSFRDRGARGYTF
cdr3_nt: TGTGCCAGCAGCTTCCGGGACAGGGGCGCTCGCGGCTACACCTTC

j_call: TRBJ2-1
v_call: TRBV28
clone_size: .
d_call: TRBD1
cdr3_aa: CASSLSRWRWDRGDNEQFF
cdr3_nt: TGTGCCAGCAGTTTAAGTAGGTGGAGATGGGACAGGGGGGACAATGAGCAGTTCTTC

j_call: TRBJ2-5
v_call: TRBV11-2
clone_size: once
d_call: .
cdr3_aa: CASRLSWLETQYF
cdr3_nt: TGTGCCAGCAGACTTAGTTGGTTGGAGACCCAGTACTTC

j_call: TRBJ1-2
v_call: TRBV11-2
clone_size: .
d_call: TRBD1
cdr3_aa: CASSLEGQGFYGYTF
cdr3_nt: TGTGCCAGCAGCTTAGAAGGACAGGGGTTCTATGGCTACACCTTC

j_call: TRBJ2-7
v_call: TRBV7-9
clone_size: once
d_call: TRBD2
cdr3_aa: CASSSGLAYEQYF
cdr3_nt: TGTGCCAGCAGCTCGGGACTAGCCTACGAGCAGTACTTC

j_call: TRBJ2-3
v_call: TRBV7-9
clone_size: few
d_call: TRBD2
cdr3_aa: CASSLAGLAGSF
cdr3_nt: TGTGCCAGCAGCTTAGCAGGACTAGCGGGAAGTTTT

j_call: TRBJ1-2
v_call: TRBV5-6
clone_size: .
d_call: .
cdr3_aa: CASSISSNYGYTF
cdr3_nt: TGTGCCAGCAGCATCAGTTCTAACTATGGCTACACCTTC

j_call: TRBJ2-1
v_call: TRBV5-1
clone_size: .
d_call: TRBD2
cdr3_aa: CASSQAGGGEQFF
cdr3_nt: TGCGCCAGCAGCCAAGCGGGAGGAGGTGAGCAGTTCTTC

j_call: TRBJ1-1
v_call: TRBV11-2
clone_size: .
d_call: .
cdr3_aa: CASSLDRDNTAFF
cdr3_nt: TGTGCCAGCAGCTTAGACCGGGACAATACGGCTTTCTTT

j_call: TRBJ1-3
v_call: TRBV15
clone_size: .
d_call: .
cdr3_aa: CATSREKQGTGNTIYF
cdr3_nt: TGTGCCACCAGCAGAGAAAAACAGGGAACTGGAAACACCATATATTTT

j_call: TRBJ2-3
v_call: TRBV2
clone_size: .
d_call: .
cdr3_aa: CASVQGLSTDTQYF
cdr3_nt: TGTGCCAGCGTGCAGGGGCTCAGCACAGATACGCAGTATTTT

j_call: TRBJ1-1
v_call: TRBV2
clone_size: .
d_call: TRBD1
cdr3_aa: CASMRSTGGDSEAFF
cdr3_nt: TGTGCCAGCATGCGGTCGACAGGGGGCGATTCTGAAGCTTTCTTT

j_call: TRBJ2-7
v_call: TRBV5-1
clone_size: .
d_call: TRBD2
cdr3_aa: CASRAPGTSGLKLEQYF
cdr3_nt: TGCGCCAGCAGGGCCCCCGGGACTAGCGGGCTCAAACTTGAGCAGTACTTC

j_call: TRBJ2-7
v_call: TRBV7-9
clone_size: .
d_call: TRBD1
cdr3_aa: CASSSPGTGQDEQYF
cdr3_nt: TGTGCCAGCAGCTCCCCCGGGACAGGGCAAGACGAGCAGTACTTC

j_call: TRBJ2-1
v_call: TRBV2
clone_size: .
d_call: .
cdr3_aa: CASRYRSLRGNEQFF
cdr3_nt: TGTGCCAGCAGGTATCGGTCCCTGCGTGGCAATGAGCAGTTCTTC

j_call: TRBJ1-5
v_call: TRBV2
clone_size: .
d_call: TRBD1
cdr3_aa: CASSEHGTGGHQPQHF
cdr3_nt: TGTGCCAGCAGTGAACATGGGACAGGGGGGCATCAGCCCCAGCATTTT

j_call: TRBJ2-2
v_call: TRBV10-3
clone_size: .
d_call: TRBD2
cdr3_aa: CAIRDRLGTSGRGAGELFF
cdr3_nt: TGTGCCATCAGGGACAGGTTGGGGACTAGCGGGAGAGGCGCCGGGGAGCTGTTTTTT